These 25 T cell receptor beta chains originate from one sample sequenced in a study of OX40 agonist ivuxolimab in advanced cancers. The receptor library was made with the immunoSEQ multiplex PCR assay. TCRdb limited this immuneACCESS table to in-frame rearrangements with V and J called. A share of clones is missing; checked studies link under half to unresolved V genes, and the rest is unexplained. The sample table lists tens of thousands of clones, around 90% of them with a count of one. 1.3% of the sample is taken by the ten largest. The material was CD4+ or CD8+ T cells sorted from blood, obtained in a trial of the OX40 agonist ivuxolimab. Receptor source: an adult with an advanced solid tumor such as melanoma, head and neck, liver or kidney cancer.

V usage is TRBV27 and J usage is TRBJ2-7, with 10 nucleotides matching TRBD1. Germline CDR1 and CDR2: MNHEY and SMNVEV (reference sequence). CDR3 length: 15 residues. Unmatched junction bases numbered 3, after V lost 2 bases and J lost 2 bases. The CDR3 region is CASSLRQGAAYEQYF. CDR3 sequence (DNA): TGTGCCAGCAGTTTAAGACAGGGGGCCGCCTACGAGCAGTACTTC.

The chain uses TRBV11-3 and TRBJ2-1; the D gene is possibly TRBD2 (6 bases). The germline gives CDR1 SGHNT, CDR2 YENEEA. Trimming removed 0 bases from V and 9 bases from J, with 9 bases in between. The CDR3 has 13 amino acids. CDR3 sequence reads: CASSLDWRGEQFF. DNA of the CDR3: TGTGCCAGCAGCTTAGATTGGAGGGGTGAGCAGTTCTTC.

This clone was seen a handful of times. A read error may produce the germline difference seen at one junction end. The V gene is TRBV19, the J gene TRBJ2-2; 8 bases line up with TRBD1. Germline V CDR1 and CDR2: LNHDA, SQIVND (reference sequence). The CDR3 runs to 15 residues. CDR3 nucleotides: TGTGCCAGTACTATAGGGACAGGGAACACCGGGGAGCTGTTTTTT. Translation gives CASTIGTGNTGELFF. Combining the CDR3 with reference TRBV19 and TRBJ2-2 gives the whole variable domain DGGITQSPKYLFRKEGQNVTLSCEQNLNHDAMYWYRQDPGQGLRLIYYSQIVNDFQKGDIAEGYSVSREKKESFPLTVTSAQKNPTAFYLCASTIGTGNTGELFFGEGSRLTVL.

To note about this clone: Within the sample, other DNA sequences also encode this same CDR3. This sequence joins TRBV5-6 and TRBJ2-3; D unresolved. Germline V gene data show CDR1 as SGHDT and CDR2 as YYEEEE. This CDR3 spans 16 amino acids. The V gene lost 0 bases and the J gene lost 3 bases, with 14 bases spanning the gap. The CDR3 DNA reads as TGTGCCAGCAGCTTGGACCAGGCCATCCTTACAGATACGCAGTATTTT. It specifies CASSLDQAILTDTQYF.

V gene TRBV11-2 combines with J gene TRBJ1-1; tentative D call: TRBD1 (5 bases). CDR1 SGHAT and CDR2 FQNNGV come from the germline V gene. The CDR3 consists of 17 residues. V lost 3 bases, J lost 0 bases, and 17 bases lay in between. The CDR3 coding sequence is TGTGCCAGCAGCTTGGGGCCCGGGTGGGGTATGAACACTGAAGCTTTCTTT. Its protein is CASSLGPGWGMNTEAFF.

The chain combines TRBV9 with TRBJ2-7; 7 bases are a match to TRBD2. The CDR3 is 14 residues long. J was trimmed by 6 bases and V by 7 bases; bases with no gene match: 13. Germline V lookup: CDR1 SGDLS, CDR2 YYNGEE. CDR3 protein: CASSPTSSSREQYF. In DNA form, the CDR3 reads TGTGCCAGCTCACCGACTAGCTCCTCTCGCGAGCAGTACTTC.

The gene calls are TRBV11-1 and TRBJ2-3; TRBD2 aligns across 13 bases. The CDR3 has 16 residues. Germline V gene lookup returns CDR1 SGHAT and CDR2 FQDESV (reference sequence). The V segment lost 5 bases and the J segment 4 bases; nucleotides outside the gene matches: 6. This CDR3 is CASSELAGGDPDTQYF. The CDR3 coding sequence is TGTGCCAGCAGCGAACTAGCGGGAGGGGACCCAGATACGCAGTATTTT.

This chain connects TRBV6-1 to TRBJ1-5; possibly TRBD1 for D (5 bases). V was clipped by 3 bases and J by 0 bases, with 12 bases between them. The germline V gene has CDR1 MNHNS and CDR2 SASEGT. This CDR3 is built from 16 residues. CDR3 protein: CASSDRQSYSNQPQHF. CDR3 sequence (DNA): TGTGCCAGCAGTGACAGACAGTCCTATAGCAATCAGCCCCAGCATTTT.

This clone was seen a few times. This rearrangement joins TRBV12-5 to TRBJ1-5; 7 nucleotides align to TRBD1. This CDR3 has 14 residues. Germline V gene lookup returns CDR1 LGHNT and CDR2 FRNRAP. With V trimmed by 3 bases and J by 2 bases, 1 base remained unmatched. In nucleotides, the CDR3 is TGTGCTAGTGGTTTCGGGACAGGCAATCAGCCCCAGCATTTT. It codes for CASGFGTGNQPQHF.

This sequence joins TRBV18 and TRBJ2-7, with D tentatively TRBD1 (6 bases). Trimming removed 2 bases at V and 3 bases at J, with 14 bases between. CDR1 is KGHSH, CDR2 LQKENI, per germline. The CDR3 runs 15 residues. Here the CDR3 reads CASSPFSQGLYEQYF. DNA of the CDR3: TGTGCCAGCTCACCATTCAGCCAGGGGCTCTACGAGCAGTACTTC.

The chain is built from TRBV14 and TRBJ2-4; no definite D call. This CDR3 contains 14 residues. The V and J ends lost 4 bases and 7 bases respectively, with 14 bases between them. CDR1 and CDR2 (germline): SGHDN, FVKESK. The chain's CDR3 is CASSPAFSPNIQYF. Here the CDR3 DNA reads TGTGCCAGCAGCCCAGCGTTCAGTCCGAACATTCAGTACTTC.

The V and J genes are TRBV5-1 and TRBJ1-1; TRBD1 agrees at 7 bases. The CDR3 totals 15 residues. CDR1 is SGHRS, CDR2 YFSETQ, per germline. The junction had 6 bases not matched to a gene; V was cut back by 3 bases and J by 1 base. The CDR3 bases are TGCGCCAGCAGCTCCGGGACAGACAAGAACACTGAAGCTTTCTTT. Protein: CASSSGTDKNTEAFF.

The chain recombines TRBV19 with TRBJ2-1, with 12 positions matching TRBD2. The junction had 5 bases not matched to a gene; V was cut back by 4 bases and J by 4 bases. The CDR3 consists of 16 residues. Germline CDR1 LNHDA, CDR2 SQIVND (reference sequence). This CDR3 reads CASSKSLAGGYNEQFF. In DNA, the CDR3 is TGTGCCAGTAGTAAATCCCTAGCGGGAGGGTACAATGAGCAGTTCTTC.

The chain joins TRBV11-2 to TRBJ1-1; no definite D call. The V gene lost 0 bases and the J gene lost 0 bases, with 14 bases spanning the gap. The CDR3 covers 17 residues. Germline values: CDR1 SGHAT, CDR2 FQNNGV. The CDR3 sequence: CASSLDSYGTLNTEAFF. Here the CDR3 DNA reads TGTGCCAGCAGCTTAGATTCCTACGGTACACTGAACACTGAAGCTTTCTTT. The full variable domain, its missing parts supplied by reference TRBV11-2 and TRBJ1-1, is EAGVAQSPRYKIIEKRQSVAFWCNPISGHATLYWYQQILGQGPKLLIQFQNNGVVDDSQLPKDRFSAERLKGVDSTLKIQPAKLEDSAVYLCASSLDSYGTLNTEAFFGQGTRLTVV.

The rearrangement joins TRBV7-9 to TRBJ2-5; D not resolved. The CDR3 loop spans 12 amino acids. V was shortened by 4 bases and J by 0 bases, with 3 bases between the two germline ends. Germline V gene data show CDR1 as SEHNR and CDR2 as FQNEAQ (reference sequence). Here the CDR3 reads CASSSNQETQYF. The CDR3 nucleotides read TGTGCCAGCAGCTCGAACCAAGAGACCCAGTACTTC.

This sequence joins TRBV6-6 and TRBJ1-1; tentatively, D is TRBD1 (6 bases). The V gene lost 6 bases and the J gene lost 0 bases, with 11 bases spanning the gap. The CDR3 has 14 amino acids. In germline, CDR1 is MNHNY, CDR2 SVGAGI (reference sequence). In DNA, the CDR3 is TGTGCCAGCAGCATTCAGGGGCTGAACACTGAAGCTTTCTTT. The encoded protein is CASSIQGLNTEAFF.

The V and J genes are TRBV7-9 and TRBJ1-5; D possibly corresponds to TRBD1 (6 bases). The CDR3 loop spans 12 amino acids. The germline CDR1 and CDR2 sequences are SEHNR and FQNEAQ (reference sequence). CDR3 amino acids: CASGHYNQPQHF. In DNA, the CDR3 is TGTGCTTCGGGACACTACAATCAGCCCCAGCATTTT.

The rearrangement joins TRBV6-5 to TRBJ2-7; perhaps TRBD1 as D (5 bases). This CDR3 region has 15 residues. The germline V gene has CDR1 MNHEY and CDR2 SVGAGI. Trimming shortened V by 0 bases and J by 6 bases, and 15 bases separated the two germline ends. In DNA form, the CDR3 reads TGTGCCAGCAGTTACTCCCCTACCAGGGTAAGCGAGCAGTACTTC. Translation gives CASSYSPTRVSEQYF.

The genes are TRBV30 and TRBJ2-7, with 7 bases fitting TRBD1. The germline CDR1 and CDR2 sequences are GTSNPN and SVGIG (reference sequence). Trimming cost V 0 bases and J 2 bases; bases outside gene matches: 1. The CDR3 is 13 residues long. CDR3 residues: CAWSVGGPYEQYF. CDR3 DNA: TGTGCCTGGAGTGTAGGGGGCCCCTACGAGCAGTACTTC.

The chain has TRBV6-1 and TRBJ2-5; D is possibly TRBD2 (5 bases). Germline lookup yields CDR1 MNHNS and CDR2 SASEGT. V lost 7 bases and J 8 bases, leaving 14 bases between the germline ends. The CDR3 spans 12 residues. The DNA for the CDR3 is TGTGCCAGCAACCCCGGTGAGGGTACCCAGTACTTC. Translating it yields CASNPGEGTQYF.

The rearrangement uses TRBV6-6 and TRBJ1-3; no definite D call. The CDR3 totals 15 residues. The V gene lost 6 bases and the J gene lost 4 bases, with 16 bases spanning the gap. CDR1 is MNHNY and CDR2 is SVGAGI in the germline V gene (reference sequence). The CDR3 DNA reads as TGTGCCAGCAGAGACTCAGCGGGATCCGGAAACACCATATATTTT. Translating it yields CASRDSAGSGNTIYF.

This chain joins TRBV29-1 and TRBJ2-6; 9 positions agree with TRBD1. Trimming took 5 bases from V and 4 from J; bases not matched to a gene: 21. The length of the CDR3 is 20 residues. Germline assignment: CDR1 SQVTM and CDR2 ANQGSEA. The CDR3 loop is CSVLLTPGQGNPRGANVLTF. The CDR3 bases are TGCAGCGTTTTGCTGACCCCGGGACAGGGAAACCCCAGGGGGGCCAACGTCCTGACTTTC.

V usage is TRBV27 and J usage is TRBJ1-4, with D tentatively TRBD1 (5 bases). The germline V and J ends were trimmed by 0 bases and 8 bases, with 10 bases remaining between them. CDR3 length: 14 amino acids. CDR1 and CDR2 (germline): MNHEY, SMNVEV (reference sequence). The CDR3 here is CASSLSGVVEKLFF. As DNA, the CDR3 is TGTGCCAGCAGTTTATCAGGGGTGGTCGAAAAACTGTTTTTT.

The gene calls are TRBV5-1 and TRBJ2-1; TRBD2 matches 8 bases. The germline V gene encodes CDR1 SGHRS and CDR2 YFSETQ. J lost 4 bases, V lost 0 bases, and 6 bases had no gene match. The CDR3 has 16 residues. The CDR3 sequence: CASSLAGTRAYNEQFF. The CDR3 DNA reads TGCGCCAGCAGCTTGGCCGGGACTAGGGCTTACAATGAGCAGTTCTTC.

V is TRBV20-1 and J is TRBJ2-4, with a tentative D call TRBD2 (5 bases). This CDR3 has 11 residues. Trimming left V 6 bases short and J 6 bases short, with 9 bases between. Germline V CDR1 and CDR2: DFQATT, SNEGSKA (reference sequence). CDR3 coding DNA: TGCAGTGCCTCTGCGGGAAACATTCAGTACTTC. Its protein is CSASAGNIQYF.